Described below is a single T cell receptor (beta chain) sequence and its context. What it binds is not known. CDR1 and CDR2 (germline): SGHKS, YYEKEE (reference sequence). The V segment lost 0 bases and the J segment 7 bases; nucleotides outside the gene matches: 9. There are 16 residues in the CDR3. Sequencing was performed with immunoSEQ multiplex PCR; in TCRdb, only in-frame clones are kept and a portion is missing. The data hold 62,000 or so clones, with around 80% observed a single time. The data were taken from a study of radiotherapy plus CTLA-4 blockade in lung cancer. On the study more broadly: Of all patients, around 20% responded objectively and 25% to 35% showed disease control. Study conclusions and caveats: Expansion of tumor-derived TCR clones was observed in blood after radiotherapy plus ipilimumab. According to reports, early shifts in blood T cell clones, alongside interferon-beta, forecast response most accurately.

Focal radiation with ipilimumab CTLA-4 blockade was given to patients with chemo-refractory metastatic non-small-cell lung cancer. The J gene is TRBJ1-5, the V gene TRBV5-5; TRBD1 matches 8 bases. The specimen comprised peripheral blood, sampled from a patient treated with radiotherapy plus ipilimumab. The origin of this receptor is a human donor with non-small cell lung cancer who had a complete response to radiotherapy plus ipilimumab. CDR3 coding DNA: TGTGCCAGCAGCTTGGCCGGACAGGGCGTAAGACAGCCCCAGCATTTT. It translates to CASSLAGQGVRQPQHF. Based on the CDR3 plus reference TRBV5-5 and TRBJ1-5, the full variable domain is DAGVTQSPTHLIKTRGQQVTLRCSPISGHKSVSWYQQVLGQGPQFIFQYYEKEERGRGNFPDRFSARQFPNYSSELNVNALLLGDSALYLCASSLAGQGVRQPQHFGDGTRLSIL.